This T cell receptor (beta chain) was identified during a study of blood T cell repertoires in COVID-19. Study background: The United States, Italy and Spain provided the acute and convalescent COVID-19 samples. The analysed material was cDNA or gDNA that came from T cells, B-cell-depleted T cells, or PBMCs.

The CDR3 runs to 18 residues. Germline CDR1 SGHDN, CDR2 FVKESK. V lost 0 bases to trimming and J lost 2 bases, with 19 bases between them. In the authors' workflow: Amplification of reference gene primers provided the estimated nucleated cell counts. Here immunoSEQ multiplex PCR was the method, and the copy in TCRdb shows in-frame clones only, minus some. The V and J calls and clone size come from that table; D and trimming were worked out from the DNA. The sample carries about 310,000 clones, roughly 84% recorded once. The receptor's source is a man in his forties or fifties with active or convalescent COVID-19. The V and J genes are TRBV14 and TRBJ2-5; a weak D match, TRBD2 (5 bases). Sequencing used peripheral blood. The CDR3 nucleotides read TGTGCCAGCAGCCAAGAGTCTGTGGGAGCCCCCCTACAAGAGACCCAGTACTTC. Translating it yields CASSQESVGAPLQETQYF.